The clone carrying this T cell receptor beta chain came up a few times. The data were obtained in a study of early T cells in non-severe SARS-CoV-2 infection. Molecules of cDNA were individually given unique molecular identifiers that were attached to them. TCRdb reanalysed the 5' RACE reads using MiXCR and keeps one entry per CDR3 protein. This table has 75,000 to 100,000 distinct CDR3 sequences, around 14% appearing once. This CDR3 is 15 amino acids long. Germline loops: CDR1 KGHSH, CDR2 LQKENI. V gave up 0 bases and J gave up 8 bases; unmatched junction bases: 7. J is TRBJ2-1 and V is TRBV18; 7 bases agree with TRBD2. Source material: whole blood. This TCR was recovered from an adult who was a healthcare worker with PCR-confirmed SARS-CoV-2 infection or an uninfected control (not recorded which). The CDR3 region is CASSPPSGTVYEQFF. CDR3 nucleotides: TGTGCCAGCTCACCACCGAGCGGGACTGTCTATGAGCAGTTCTTC. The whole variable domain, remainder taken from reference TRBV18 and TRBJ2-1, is NAGVMQNPRHLVRRRGQEARLRCSPMKGHSHVYWYRQLPEEGLKFMVYLQKENIIDESGMPKERFSAEFPKEGPSILRIQQVVRGDSAAYFCASSPPSGTVYEQFFGPGTRLTVL.